This entry lists 13 T cell receptor beta chains sequenced from one sample in a study of blood T cell repertoires in COVID-19. This table comes from immunoSEQ multiplex PCR, and its TCRdb copy is limited to in-frame clones, with some not included. The data hold about 260,000 clones, with less than 90% observed a single time. The sequencing input was peripheral blood. These receptors were collected from a woman aged 40 to 50 who had recovered from COVID-19.

This clone occurred once. The chain uses TRBV4-1 and TRBJ2-1; 9 nucleotides line up with TRBD2. The CDR3 totals 19 residues. Germline V lookup: CDR1 MGHRA, CDR2 YSYEKL. The J segment lost 5 bases and the V segment lost 1 base, leaving 15 bases of the junction unmatched. The CDR3 region has the DNA TGCGCCAGCAGCCAAGTCCCCGCCCCCACTAGCGGGCGTAACAATGAGCAGTTCTTC. Amino acids: CASSQVPAPTSGRNNEQFF.

This chain links TRBV28 with TRBJ2-7, with TRBD1 matching 8 bases. The V gene's germline CDR1 is MDHEN and CDR2 SYDVKM. The CDR3 covers 15 residues. V was pared by 6 bases and J by 6 bases, with 13 bases of the junction left unmatched. The CDR3 nucleotides are TGTGCCAGCAGCAATTCCCGGACAGGGTCTTCCGAGCAGTACTTC. Translated: CASSNSRTGSSEQYF.

This clone was observed a handful of times. V is TRBV5-4 and J is TRBJ1-2, with D possibly being TRBD1 (5 bases). V lost 3 bases to trimming and J lost 8 bases, with 11 bases between them. The CDR3 is made up of 12 amino acids. Germline CDR1 SGHNT, CDR2 YYREEE (reference sequence). CDR3 residues: CASSSQGGGYTF. As DNA, the CDR3 is TGTGCCAGCAGCTCCCAGGGTGGCGGCTACACCTTC.

This rearrangement joins TRBV6-5 to TRBJ1-2; 11 bases map to TRBD1. The V gene's germline CDR1 is MNHEY and CDR2 SVGAGI. The CDR3 extends over 15 amino acids. V dropped 6 bases and J dropped 0; count of bases not matched to a gene: 3. The CDR3, as DNA: TGTGCCAGCAGAGGACAGGGGGCGTCTAACTATGGCTACACCTTC. Its protein product is CASRGQGASNYGYTF.

The chain recombines TRBV7-8 with TRBJ1-2, with 8 bases fitting TRBD1. Trimming removed 0 bases from V and 4 bases from J; junction bases left unmatched: 10. Germline CDR1 reads SGHVS; CDR2 reads FQNEAQ. This CDR3 is 17 amino acids long. The CDR3 coding sequence is TGTGCCAGCAGCTTAGCATCAGGGGGCTCGACCCGCTATGGCTACACCTTC. Residues: CASSLASGGSTRYGYTF.

This clone was observed a handful of times. The chain combines TRBV2 with TRBJ2-1, with TRBD1 matching over 7 bases. Germline CDR1 and CDR2: SNHLY and FYNNEI. CDR3 length: 11 residues. With V trimmed by 11 bases and J by 5 bases, 3 bases remained unmatched. The CDR3 loop reads CAGTENNEQFF. CDR3 nucleotide sequence: TGTGCCGGGACAGAAAACAATGAGCAGTTCTTC. The full variable domain, its missing parts supplied by reference TRBV2 and TRBJ2-1, is EPEVTQTPSHQVTQMGQEVILRCVPISNHLYFYWYRQILGQKVEFLVSFYNNEISEKSEIFDDQFSVERPDGSNFTLKIRSTKLEDSAMYFCAGTENNEQFFGPGTRLTVL.

This chain joins TRBV9 and TRBJ1-1, with D perhaps matching TRBD1 (6 bases). The CDR3 has 15 residues. V gave up 4 bases and J gave up 0 bases, with 13 bases separating them. CDR1 SGDLS and CDR2 YYNGEE come from the germline V gene. The CDR3 sequence is CASSSGQLMNTEAFF. The CDR3 DNA reads as TGTGCCAGCAGCTCAGGACAGCTAATGAACACTGAAGCTTTCTTT. The entire variable domain, with the rest obtained from reference TRBV9 and TRBJ1-1, is as follows: DSGVTQTPKHLITATGQRVTLRCSPRSGDLSVYWYQQSLDQGLQFLIQYYNGEERAKGNILERFSAQQFPDLHSELNLSSLELGDSALYFCASSSGQLMNTEAFFGQGTRLTVV.

The chain is built from TRBV14 and TRBJ1-3; no clear D gene. V was trimmed by 5 bases and J by 2 bases, leaving 10 bases between them. This CDR3 has 14 amino acids. Germline-derived CDR1 and CDR2 are SGHDN and FVKESK. The CDR3 spells CASSSRLPGNTIYF. As DNA, the CDR3 is TGTGCCAGCAGCTCGCGGTTACCTGGAAACACCATATATTTT.

The chain uses TRBV30 and TRBJ1-5; D possibly corresponds to TRBD1 (5 bases). From germline, CDR1 is GTSNPN and CDR2 SVGIG (reference sequence). V gave up 2 bases and J gave up 0 bases, with 11 bases separating them. The CDR3 sequence is 15 residues long. The CDR3 protein is CAWSLGGNSNQPQHF. In nucleotides, the CDR3 is TGTGCCTGGAGTCTGGGGGGTAATAGCAATCAGCCCCAGCATTTT.

This clone has a handful of counts. V gene TRBV7-9 combines with J gene TRBJ2-5, with D unclear. The V and J ends lost 6 bases and 4 bases respectively, with 18 bases between them. Germline V gene lookup returns CDR1 SEHNR and CDR2 FQNEAQ (reference sequence). This CDR3 spans 15 amino acids. CDR3 sequence reads: CASRFPPRISETQYF. The CDR3, as DNA: TGTGCCAGCAGATTTCCACCCAGGATATCAGAGACCCAGTACTTC.

The CDR3 is CASSLSGADGYTF. CDR3 DNA: TGTGCCAGCAGTTTATCTGGGGCGGATGGCTACACCTTC. The rearrangement uses TRBV28 and TRBJ1-2; D is possibly TRBD1 (5 bases). V was cut by 1 base and J by 6 bases, with 9 bases left in between. This CDR3 contains 13 residues. Germline V gene data show CDR1 as MDHEN and CDR2 as SYDVKM.

The chain links TRBV2 to TRBJ1-6; 10 bases agree with TRBD1. Trimming cost V 4 bases and J 2 bases; bases outside gene matches: 2. Germline lookup yields CDR1 SNHLY and CDR2 FYNNEI. The CDR3 extends over 16 amino acids. CDR3 protein: CASSGGQGTYNSPLHF. In nucleotides, the CDR3 is TGTGCCAGCAGTGGGGGACAGGGGACCTATAATTCACCCCTCCACTTT.

The chain joins TRBV28 to TRBJ2-2, with 8 bases aligning to TRBD1. CDR3 length: 14 residues. Germline V gene sequence: CDR1 MDHEN, CDR2 SYDVKM. Unmatched junction bases numbered 3, after V lost 6 bases and J lost 3 bases. The CDR3 DNA follows: TGTGCCAGCAGGACAGGGGTGGACACCGGGGAGCTGTTTTTT. It encodes CASRTGVDTGELFF. Filled out from reference TRBV28 and TRBJ2-2, the complete variable domain reads DVKVTQSSRYLVKRTGEKVFLECVQDMDHENMFWYRQDPGLGLRLIYFSYDVKMKEKGDIPEGYSVSREKKERFSLILESASTNQTSMYLCASRTGVDTGELFFGEGSRLTVL.